This T cell receptor (beta chain) was retrieved from a study of Ad26.COV2.S vaccination and SARS-CoV-2 variants. The treatment: about 20 received Ad26.COV2.S at low or high dose, single or two shots; about 5 received placebo; per-sample allocation not given. Specimens were obtained on day 63 following the first vaccine or placebo injection. The table lists this clone with a count of one. Repertoires were generated with immunoSEQ multiplex PCR, while TCRdb's copy carries only in-frame clones and drops some. The table has 360,000 or so clones, approximately 90% seen once; the top ten hold approximately 1.9%. This CDR3 region has 17 residues. CDR1 and CDR2 (germline): GTSNPN, SVGIG (reference sequence). V dropped 0 bases and J dropped 2; count of bases not matched to a gene: 8.

V usage is TRBV30 and J usage is TRBJ2-1, with 9 positions matching TRBD2. Sample: peripheral blood, taken in a trial of Ad26.COV2.S vaccine versus placebo. This receptor was identified in a person between 18 and 65 years old who received the Ad26.COV2.S COVID-19 vaccine or a placebo. CDR3 bases: TGTGCCTGGAGTGTACTGGGGCTAGCGGGGACCTACAATGAGCAGTTCTTC. It codes for CAWSVLGLAGTYNEQFF.